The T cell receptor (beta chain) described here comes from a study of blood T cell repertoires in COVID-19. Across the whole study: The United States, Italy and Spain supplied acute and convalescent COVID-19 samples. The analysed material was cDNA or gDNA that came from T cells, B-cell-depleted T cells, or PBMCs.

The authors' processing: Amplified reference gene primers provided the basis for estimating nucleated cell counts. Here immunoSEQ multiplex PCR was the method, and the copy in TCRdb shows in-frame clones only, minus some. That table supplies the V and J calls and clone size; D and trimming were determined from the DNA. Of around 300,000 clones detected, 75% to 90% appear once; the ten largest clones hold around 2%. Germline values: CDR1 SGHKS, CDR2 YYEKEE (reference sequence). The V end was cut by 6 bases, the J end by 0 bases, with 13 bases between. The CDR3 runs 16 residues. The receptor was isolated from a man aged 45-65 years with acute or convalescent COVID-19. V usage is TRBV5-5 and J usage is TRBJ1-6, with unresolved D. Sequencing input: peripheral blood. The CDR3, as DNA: TGTGCCAGCACATTCCTAGAGGGCTCCTATAATTCACCCCTCCACTTT. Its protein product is CASTFLEGSYNSPLHF.